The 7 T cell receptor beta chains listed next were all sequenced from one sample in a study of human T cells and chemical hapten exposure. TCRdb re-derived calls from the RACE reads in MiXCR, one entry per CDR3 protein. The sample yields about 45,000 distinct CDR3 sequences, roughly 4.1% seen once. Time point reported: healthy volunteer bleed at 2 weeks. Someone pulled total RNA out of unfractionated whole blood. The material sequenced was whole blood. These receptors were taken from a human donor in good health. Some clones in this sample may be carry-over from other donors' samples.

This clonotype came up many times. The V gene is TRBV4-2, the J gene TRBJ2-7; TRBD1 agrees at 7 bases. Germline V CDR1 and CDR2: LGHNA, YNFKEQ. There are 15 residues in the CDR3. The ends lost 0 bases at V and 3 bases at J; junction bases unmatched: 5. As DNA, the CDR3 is TGTGCCAGCAGCCAAGATCTGGGACAGAGCTACGAGCAGTACTTC. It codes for CASSQDLGQSYEQYF.

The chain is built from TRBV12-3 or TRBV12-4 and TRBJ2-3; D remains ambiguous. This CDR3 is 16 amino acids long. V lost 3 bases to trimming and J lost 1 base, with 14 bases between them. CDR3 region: CASSLKSGGGTDTQYF. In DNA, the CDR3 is TGTGCCAGCAGTTTGAAGTCAGGTGGGGGCACAGATACGCAGTATTTT.

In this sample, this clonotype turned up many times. Here the CDR3 reads CASKEIRDEQFF. For the CDR3, the DNA is TGTGCCAGCAAGGAGATTAGGGATGAGCAGTTCTTC. The V and J genes are TRBV12-3 or TRBV12-4 and TRBJ2-1, with D uncertain. CDR3 size: 12 residues. Trimming stripped 7 bases from V and 8 bases from J, with 12 bases between.

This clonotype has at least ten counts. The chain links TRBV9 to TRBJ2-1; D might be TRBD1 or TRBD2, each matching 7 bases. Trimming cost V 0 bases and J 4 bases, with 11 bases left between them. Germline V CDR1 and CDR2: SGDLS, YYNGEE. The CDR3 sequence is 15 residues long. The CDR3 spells CASSVGQGGYNEQFF. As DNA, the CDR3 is TGTGCCAGCAGCGTAGGACAGGGAGGGTACAATGAGCAGTTCTTC.

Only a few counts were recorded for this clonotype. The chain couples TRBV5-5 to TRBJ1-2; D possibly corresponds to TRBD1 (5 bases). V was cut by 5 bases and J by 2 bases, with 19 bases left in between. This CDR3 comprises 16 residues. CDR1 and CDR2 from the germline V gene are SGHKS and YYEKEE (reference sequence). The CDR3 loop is CASRWQGVGVNYGYTF. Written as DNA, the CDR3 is TGTGCCAGCAGATGGCAGGGAGTGGGAGTGAACTATGGCTACACCTTC. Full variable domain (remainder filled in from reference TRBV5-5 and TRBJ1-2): DAGVTQSPTHLIKTRGQQVTLRCSPISGHKSVSWYQQVLGQGPQFIFQYYEKEERGRGNFPDRFSARQFPNYSSELNVNALLLGDSALYLCASRWQGVGVNYGYTFGSGTRLTVV.

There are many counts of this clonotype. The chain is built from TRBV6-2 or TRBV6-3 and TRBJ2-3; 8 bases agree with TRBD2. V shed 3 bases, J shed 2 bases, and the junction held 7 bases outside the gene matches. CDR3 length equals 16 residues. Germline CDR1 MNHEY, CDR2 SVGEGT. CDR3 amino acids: CASSYSAREATDTQYF. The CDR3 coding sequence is TGTGCCAGCAGTTATTCGGCGCGGGAGGCCACAGATACGCAGTATTTT.

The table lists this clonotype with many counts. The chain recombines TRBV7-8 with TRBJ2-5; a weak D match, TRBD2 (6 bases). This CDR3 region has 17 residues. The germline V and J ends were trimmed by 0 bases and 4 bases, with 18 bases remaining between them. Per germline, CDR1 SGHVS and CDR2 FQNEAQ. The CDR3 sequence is CASSLAPWEARRETQYF. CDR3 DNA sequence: TGTGCCAGCAGCTTAGCCCCCTGGGAGGCCAGGAGAGAGACCCAGTACTTC.